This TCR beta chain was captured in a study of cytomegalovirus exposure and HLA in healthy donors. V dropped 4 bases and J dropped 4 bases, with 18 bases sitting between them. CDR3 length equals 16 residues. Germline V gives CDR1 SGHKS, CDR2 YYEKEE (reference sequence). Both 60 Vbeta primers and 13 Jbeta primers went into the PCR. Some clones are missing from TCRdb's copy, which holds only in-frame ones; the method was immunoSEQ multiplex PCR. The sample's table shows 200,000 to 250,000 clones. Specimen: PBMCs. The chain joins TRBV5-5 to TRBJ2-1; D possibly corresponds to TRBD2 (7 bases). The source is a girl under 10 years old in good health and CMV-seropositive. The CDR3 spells CASSPRGGTAYNEQFF. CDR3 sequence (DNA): TGTGCCAGCAGCCCTAGGGGGGGAACCGCTTACAATGAGCAGTTCTTC.